Listed below are T cell receptor beta chains from one sample, sequenced in a study of cytomegalovirus exposure and HLA in healthy donors. This table comes from immunoSEQ multiplex PCR, and its TCRdb copy is limited to in-frame clones, with some not included. The sample yields over 150,000 clones, more than 65% seen once. The sequenced material came from PBMCs. Every receptor here comes from a woman between 50 and 59 years old in good health and CMV-seronegative. The CDR3 runs from the conserved cysteine through the conserved F or W. Clone sizes are given selectively: once, few, many, or a class where the clone is expanded.

V,size,CDR3
TRBV7-2,once,CASSPMDSYGYTF
TRBV6-5,-,CASSYSRQHPGNTIYF
TRBV6-5,-,CASRRSGTGSYEQYF
TRBV7-3,-,CASSLLTSSYNEQFF
TRBV6-5,-,CASSYDRYYGYTF
TRBV7-9,-,CASSLALEGNGELFF
TRBV4-3,-,CASSQVTSGGYEQYF
TRBV7-2,-,CASSLGGGSNQPQHF
TRBV10-2,-,CASRPGLAGSETQYF
TRBV5-4,few,CASSPPFGRHDTGELFF
TRBV2,-,CASSERGQTYSLLPF
TRBV7-2,-,CASSLRGPTEAFF
TRBV6-1,-,CASSVRLAGGRIVEQFF
TRBV9,-,CASSVRGSNEKLFF
TRBV18,-,CASSPPSGLSYNEQFF
TRBV4-3,-,CASSRGHLNQPQHF
TRBV27,many,CAFLGKYF
TRBV27,-,CASSLSGGQGNEQFF
TRBV28,-,CASSLFSGQHSGNTIYF
TRBV7-8,-,CASSLGTGSYYGYTF
TRBV27,-,CASSLSPSGLEKLFF
TRBV19,-,CASSQYNEQFF
TRBV19,-,CASSIGGGGFYEQYF
TRBV29-1,once,CSVGSAGGGSEAFF
TRBV4-3,few,CASSQEQGLSNTQYF
TRBV6-6,-,CASSYVGGSNQPQHF
TRBV19,-,CASSRRTGVEETQYF